The 19 T cell receptor beta chains presented below share a single source sample, sequenced in a study of cytotoxic CD8 clonotypes in ibrutinib-treated CLL. Clones were read by immunoSEQ multiplex PCR, and TCRdb kept only the in-frame ones, dropping some. There are about 300,000 clones in the sample; approximately 76% occur only once, and 5.6% lies in the top ten. The specimen was PBMCs, collected at disease progression, from a patient treated with ibrutinib. The receptors were sampled from a human donor with chronic lymphocytic leukemia.

This clone occurred once. This chain links TRBV7-2 with TRBJ2-7; 8 bases line up with TRBD1. This CDR3 comprises 15 residues. With 5 bases clipped from V and 0 bases from J, the junction kept 6 bases outside the gene matches. From germline, CDR1 is SGHTA and CDR2 FQGNSA. The CDR3 reads CASSHRQGPSYEQYF. The CDR3 region has the DNA TGTGCCAGCAGCCATAGACAGGGGCCCTCCTACGAGCAGTACTTC.

This rearrangement joins TRBV5-1 to TRBJ2-2; D remains unclear. This CDR3 contains 16 residues. Germline V lookup: CDR1 SGHRS, CDR2 YFSETQ. Deletions cut 0 bases from V and 4 bases from J, with 13 bases between. The CDR3 DNA reads as TGCGCCAGCAGCTTGGGCGTAAACCCTTCCACCGGGGAGCTGTTTTTT. Translation: CASSLGVNPSTGELFF.

This chain links TRBV5-3 with TRBJ2-7; 11 bases match TRBD2. TRBV5-3 is an open reading frame whose function is uncertain. CDR3 length equals 18 residues. After removal of 4 bases from V and 4 bases from J, the junction contained 16 bases not matched to a gene. In nucleotides, the CDR3 is TGTGCCAGAAGCCTACCTCGAGACGCGGGACTAGCGGCTTACGAGCAGTACTTC. As protein: CARSLPRDAGLAAYEQYF.

This CDR3 reads CASSPSSEAFF. In nucleotides, the CDR3 is TGTGCCAGCAGTCCCTCTTCCGAAGCTTTCTTT. V gene TRBV28 combines with J gene TRBJ1-1; D call uncertain. This CDR3 is built from 11 residues. CDR1 is MDHEN and CDR2 is SYDVKM in the germline V gene. V was clipped by 5 bases and J by 8 bases, with 9 bases between them.

The chain uses TRBV5-8 and TRBJ2-5; D is uncertain. Looked up from germline, CDR1 is SGHTS and CDR2 is YDEGEE. The CDR3 spans 13 residues. With 0 bases removed from V and 2 bases from J, the gap between germline ends came to 5 bases. The CDR3 bases are TGTGCCAGCAGCTTGGGAGGACAAGAGACCCAGTACTTC. Protein sequence: CASSLGGQETQYF. Full variable domain (rest looked up from reference TRBV5-8 and TRBJ2-5): EAGVTQSPTHLIKTRGQQATLRCSPISGHTSVYWYQQALGLGLQFLLWYDEGEERNRGNFPPRFSGRQFPNYSSELNVNALELEDSALYLCASSLGGQETQYFGPGTRLLVL.

This chain joins TRBV6-1 and TRBJ1-2; D is unresolved. CDR3 length equals 11 residues. CDR1 is MNHNS, CDR2 SASEGT, per germline. V was trimmed by 2 bases and J by 3 bases, leaving 1 base between them. In DNA, the CDR3 is TGTGCCAGCAGTGAATACTATGGCTACACCTTC. Protein: CASSEYYGYTF.

The rearrangement joins TRBV5-1 to TRBJ1-1, with D perhaps TRBD1 (6 bases). The CDR3 has 16 amino acids. The V and J ends lost 4 bases and 0 bases respectively, with 16 bases between them. Germline CDR1 and CDR2: SGHRS and YFSETQ. CDR3 region: CASSVRDTRLNTEAFF. The CDR3 DNA reads as TGCGCCAGCAGCGTCCGGGACACAAGATTGAACACTGAAGCTTTCTTT.

This sequence joins TRBV5-6 and TRBJ1-1, with unresolved D. The CDR3 covers 13 residues. Germline values: CDR1 SGHDT, CDR2 YYEEEE. V lost 1 base, J lost 0 bases, and 4 bases lay in between. The CDR3 region has the DNA TGTGCCAGCAGCTTGACAGTGAACACTGAAGCTTTCTTT. Amino acids: CASSLTVNTEAFF.

The chain couples TRBV29-1 to TRBJ2-7, with D possibly TRBD1 on 6 matching bases. The V gene lost 5 bases and the J gene lost 5 bases, with 13 bases spanning the gap. The CDR3 loop spans 12 amino acids. CDR1 SQVTM and CDR2 ANQGSEA come from the germline V gene. The CDR3 DNA sequence: TGCAGCGTTAATGGGGGCCCGGACGAGCAGTACTTC. Its protein product is CSVNGGPDEQYF.

The chain has TRBV5-1 and TRBJ2-7; the D gene is possibly TRBD1 (6 bases). V was shortened by 0 bases and J by 0 bases, with 19 bases between the two germline ends. Germline lookup yields CDR1 SGHRS and CDR2 YFSETQ. This CDR3 comprises 18 residues. The CDR3 DNA follows: TGCGCCAGCAGCTTGGAGGCGATGGGCAGGGGTCCCTCCTACGAGCAGTACTTC. It specifies CASSLEAMGRGPSYEQYF.

The chain uses TRBV5-6 and TRBJ1-2; a possible D gene is TRBD1 (5 bases). Germline-derived CDR1 and CDR2 are SGHDT and YYEEEE. V was clipped by 4 bases and J by 6 bases, with 22 bases between them. CDR3 size: 16 residues. In DNA form, the CDR3 reads TGTGCCAGCAGCCCCGACAGTACTCTAGGGTATCATGGCTACACCTTC. Residues: CASSPDSTLGYHGYTF.

This clone was counted a few times. This chain connects TRBV9 to TRBJ2-1; D remains ambiguous. There are 13 residues in the CDR3. The germline V gene has CDR1 SGDLS and CDR2 YYNGEE. V was cut by 3 bases and J by 6 bases, with 10 bases left in between. CDR3 coding DNA: TGTGCCAGCAGCGCCCTTATCATCAATGAGCAGTTCTTC. This codes for CASSALIINEQFF. Based on the CDR3 plus reference TRBV9 and TRBJ2-1, the full variable domain is DSGVTQTPKHLITATGQRVTLRCSPRSGDLSVYWYQQSLDQGLQFLIQYYNGEERAKGNILERFSAQQFPDLHSELNLSSLELGDSALYFCASSALIINEQFFGPGTRLTVL.

The chain couples TRBV11-3 to TRBJ2-7, with a tentative D call TRBD2 (6 bases). V gave up 5 bases and J gave up 4 bases, with 15 bases separating them. The length of the CDR3 is 14 residues. Looked up from germline, CDR1 is SGHNT and CDR2 is YENEEA. The CDR3 nucleotides read TGTGCCAGCAGCGCCGGGGGACTGGGGTACGAGCAGTACTTC. It yields the protein CASSAGGLGYEQYF. The full variable domain, its missing parts supplied by reference TRBV11-3 and TRBJ2-7, is EAGVVQSPRYKIIEKKQPVAFWCNPISGHNTLYWYLQNLGQGPELLIRYENEEAVDDSQLPKDRFSAERLKGVDSTLKIQPAELGDSAVYLCASSAGGLGYEQYFGPGTRLTVT.

This clone was observed a few times. V is TRBV29-1 and J is TRBJ1-3; no clear D gene. From germline, CDR1 is SQVTM and CDR2 ANQGSEA. The CDR3 totals 12 residues. The V and J ends lost 4 bases and 8 bases respectively, with 12 bases between them. DNA for the CDR3: TGCAGCGTTGCGAGCAGCTGGGACACCATATATTTT. It specifies CSVASSWDTIYF.

The chain uses TRBV6-5 and TRBJ2-7, with D tentatively TRBD1 (6 bases). The CDR3 spans 15 residues. Looked up from germline, CDR1 is MNHEY and CDR2 is SVGAGI. V dropped 0 bases and J dropped 3 bases, with 12 bases sitting between them. The CDR3 sequence: CASSYSNRADYEQYF. The CDR3 region has the DNA TGTGCCAGCAGTTACTCGAACAGGGCAGACTACGAGCAGTACTTC.

Details on this clone: One base away lies a much larger clone, so this may be a sequencing read error. Distinct nucleotide sequences in the sample also encode this CDR3. The V and J genes are TRBV5-1 and TRBJ2-5; the D is unclear. The ends were cut back, 4 bases at V and 4 bases at J, with 5 bases in the middle. From germline, CDR1 is SGHRS and CDR2 YFSETQ. CDR3 length equals 11 residues. CDR3 region: CASSVGETQYF. The DNA of the CDR3 is TGCGCCAGCAGCGTAGGAGAGACCCAGTACTTC.

This chain joins TRBV2 and TRBJ2-2, with D hard to call. V was shortened by 6 bases and J by 7 bases, with 21 bases between the two germline ends. Looked up from germline, CDR1 is SNHLY and CDR2 is FYNNEI. This CDR3 region has 16 residues. CDR3 DNA: TGTGCCAGCAGCCCCGGGTGGCGCATTCTAAGCGGGGAGCTGTTTTTT. This sequence encodes CASSPGWRILSGELFF.

As to this clone: The junction and the germline gene differ at one end; a read error may be behind it. The J gene is TRBJ2-7, the V gene TRBV6-5; TRBD2 aligns across 7 bases. This CDR3 comprises 14 residues. CDR1 is MNHEY, CDR2 SVGAGI, per germline. Here the CDR3 reads CARGSTSRLAPFPF. Here the CDR3 DNA reads TGTGCCAGGGGGAGCACGAGTCGACTAGCCCCATTCCCTTTC.

A single count supports this clone. The rearrangement joins TRBV9 to TRBJ2-7, with a weak D call TRBD2 (7 bases). Trimming took 4 bases from V and 0 from J, leaving 14 bases between them. The CDR3 contains 15 residues. Germline V lookup: CDR1 SGDLS, CDR2 YYNGEE. CDR3 bases: TGTGCCAGCAGCCCAAGGGGGGGTGCCTCCTACGAGCAGTACTTC. It specifies CASSPRGGASYEQYF.